The present T cell receptor (beta chain) was sequenced within a study of shared clonotypes between healthy human individuals. Study-wide results and caveats: The genetic and exposure-history diversity represented was limited by few donors.

About this clone: Its specificity is unknown.

Germline assignment: CDR1 MDHEN and CDR2 SYDVKM. The CDR3 extends over 12 amino acids. The V end was cut by 5 bases, the J end by 7 bases, with 11 bases between. The protocol was immunoSEQ multiplex PCR, while the TCRdb copy is restricted to in-frame clones and leaves out a portion. Among 450,000 to 500,000 clones listed, 79% were seen once. The sample was PBMCs. V usage is TRBV28 and J usage is TRBJ2-5; D is undetermined. This sequence originates from a woman aged 40 to 50 in good health. Some clones in this sample may be carry-over from other donors' samples. The CDR3, as DNA: TGTGCCAGCAGTCCCCCCCCCGGGACCCAGTACTTC. It yields the protein CASSPPPGTQYF.